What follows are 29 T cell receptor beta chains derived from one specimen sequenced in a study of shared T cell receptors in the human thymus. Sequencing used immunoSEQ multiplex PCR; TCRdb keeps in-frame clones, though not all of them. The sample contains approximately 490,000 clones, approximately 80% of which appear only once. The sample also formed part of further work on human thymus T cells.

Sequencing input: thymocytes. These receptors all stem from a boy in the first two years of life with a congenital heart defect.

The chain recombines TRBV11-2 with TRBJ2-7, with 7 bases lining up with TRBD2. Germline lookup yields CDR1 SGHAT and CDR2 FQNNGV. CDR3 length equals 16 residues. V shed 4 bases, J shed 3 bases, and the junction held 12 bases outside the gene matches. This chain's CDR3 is CASSSPTRGLYYEQYF. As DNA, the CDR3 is TGTGCCAGCAGCTCACCGACAAGGGGACTATACTACGAGCAGTACTTC. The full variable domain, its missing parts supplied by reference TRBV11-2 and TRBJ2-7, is EAGVAQSPRYKIIEKRQSVAFWCNPISGHATLYWYQQILGQGPKLLIQFQNNGVVDDSQLPKDRFSAERLKGVDSTLKIQPAKLEDSAVYLCASSSPTRGLYYEQYFGPGTRLTVT.

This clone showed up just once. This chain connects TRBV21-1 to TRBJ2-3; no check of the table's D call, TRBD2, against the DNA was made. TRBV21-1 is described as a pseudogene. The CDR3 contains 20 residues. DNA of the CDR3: TGTGCCAGCAGCCCCTGTAAAGGAGAATACGCGGGAGGTACCACAGATACGCAGTATTTT. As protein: CASSPCKGEYAGGTTDTQYF.

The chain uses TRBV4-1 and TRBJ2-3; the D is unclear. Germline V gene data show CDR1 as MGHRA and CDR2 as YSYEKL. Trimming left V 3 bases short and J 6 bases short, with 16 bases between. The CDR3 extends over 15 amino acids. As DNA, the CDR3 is TGCGCCAGCAGCCACGAATTCGGTAAGCTGGATACGCAGTATTTT. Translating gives CASSHEFGKLDTQYF.

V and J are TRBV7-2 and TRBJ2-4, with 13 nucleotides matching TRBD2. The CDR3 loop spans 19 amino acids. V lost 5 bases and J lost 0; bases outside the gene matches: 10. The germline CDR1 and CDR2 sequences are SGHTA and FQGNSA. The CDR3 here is CASSPGTSGEGLAKNIQYF. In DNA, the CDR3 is TGTGCCAGCAGCCCCGGGACTAGCGGGGAGGGGTTAGCCAAAAACATTCAGTACTTC.

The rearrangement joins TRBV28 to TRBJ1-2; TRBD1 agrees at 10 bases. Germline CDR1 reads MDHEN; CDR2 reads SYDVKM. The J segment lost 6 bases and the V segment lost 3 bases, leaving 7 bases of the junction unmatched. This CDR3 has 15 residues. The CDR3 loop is CASSFGEDRGDGYTF. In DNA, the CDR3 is TGTGCCAGCAGTTTCGGAGAGGACAGGGGGGATGGCTACACCTTC.

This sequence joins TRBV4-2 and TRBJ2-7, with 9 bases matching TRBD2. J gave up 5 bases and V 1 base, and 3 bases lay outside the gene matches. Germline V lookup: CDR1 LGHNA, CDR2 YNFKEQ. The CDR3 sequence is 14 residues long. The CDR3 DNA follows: TGTGCCAGCAGCCAAGGAGCGGGAGGCCACGAGCAGTACTTC. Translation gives CASSQGAGGHEQYF.

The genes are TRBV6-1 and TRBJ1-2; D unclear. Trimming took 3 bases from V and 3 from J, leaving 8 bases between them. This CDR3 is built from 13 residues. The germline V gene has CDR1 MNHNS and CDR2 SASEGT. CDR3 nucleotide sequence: TGTGCCAGCAGTGACAAGCTTCACTATGGCTACACCTTC. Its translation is CASSDKLHYGYTF.

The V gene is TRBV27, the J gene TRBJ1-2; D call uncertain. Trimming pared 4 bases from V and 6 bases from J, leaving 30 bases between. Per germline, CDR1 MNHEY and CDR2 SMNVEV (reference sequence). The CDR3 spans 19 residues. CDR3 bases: TGTGCCAGCAGTTCTGGAAAACCGTCAAACCTAGGAGAAGTTAATGGCTACACCTTC. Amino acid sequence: CASSSGKPSNLGEVNGYTF.

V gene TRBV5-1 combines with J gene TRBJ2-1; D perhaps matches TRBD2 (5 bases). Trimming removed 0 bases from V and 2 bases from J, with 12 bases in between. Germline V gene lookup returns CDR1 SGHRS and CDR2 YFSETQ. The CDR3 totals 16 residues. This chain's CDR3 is CASSLVAGLTYNEQFF. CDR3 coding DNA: TGCGCCAGCAGCTTGGTGGCGGGTCTAACCTACAATGAGCAGTTCTTC. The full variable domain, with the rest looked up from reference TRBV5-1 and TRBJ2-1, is KAGVTQTPRYLIKTRGQQVTLSCSPISGHRSVSWYQQTPGQGLQFLFEYFSETQRNKGNFPGRFSGRQFSNSRSEMNVSTLELGDSALYLCASSLVAGLTYNEQFFGPGTRLTVL.

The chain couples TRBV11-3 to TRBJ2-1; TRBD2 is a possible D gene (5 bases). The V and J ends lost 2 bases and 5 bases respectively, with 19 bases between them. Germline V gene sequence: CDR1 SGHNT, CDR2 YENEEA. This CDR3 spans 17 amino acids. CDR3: CASSLFRLPRRDNEQFF. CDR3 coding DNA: TGTGCCAGCAGCTTATTTCGACTACCGAGGAGAGACAATGAGCAGTTCTTC.

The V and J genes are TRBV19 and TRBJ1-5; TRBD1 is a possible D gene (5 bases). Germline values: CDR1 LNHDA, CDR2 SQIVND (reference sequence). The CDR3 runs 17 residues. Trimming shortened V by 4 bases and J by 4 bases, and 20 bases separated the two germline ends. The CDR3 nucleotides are TGTGCCAGTAGTACCCCCCCTAGTAGGACAATTAATCAGCCCCAGCATTTT. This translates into CASSTPPSRTINQPQHF.

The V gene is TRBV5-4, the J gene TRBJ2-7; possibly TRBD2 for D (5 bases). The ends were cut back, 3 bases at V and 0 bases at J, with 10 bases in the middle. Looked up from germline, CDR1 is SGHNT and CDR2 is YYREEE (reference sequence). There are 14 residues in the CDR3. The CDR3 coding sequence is TGTGCCAGCAGCTCCCGGACTGTCTCCTACGAGCAGTACTTC. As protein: CASSSRTVSYEQYF. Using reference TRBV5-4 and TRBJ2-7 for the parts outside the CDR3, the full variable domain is ETGVTQSPTHLIKTRGQQVTLRCSSQSGHNTVSWYQQALGQGPQFIFQYYREEENGRGNFPPRFSGLQFPNYSSELNVNALELDDSALYLCASSSRTVSYEQYFGPGTRLTVT.

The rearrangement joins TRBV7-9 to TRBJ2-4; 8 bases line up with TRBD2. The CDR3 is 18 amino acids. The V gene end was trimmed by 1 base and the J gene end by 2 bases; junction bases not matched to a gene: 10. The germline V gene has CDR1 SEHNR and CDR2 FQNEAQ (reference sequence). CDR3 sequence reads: CASSLVLSGSGTKNIQYF. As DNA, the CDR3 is TGTGCCAGCAGCTTAGTATTAAGCGGGAGTGGGACCAAAAACATTCAGTACTTC.

CDR3 in DNA: TGTGCCAGCAGTGAGGCAGCGCTACAAGAGACCCAGTACTTC. Its protein is CASSEAALQETQYF. The J gene is TRBJ2-5, the V gene TRBV2; D not certain. V lost 3 bases and J lost 2, with 10 bases in between. This CDR3 is built from 14 residues. Per germline, CDR1 SNHLY and CDR2 FYNNEI.

CDR3 nucleotides: TGTGCCAGCAGCTCTCATTACTCACTAGCGGGAGAAGATACGCAGTATTTT. The encoded protein is CASSSHYSLAGEDTQYF. The rearrangement links TRBV7-9 to TRBJ2-3; 11 nucleotides line up with TRBD2. The V segment lost 4 bases and the J segment 5 bases; nucleotides outside the gene matches: 11. Germline-derived CDR1 and CDR2 are SEHNR and FQNEAQ (reference sequence). This CDR3 is 17 amino acids long.

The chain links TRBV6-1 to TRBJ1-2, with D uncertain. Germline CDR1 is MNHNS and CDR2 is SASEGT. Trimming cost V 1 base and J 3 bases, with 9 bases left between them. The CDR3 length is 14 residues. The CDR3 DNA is TGTGCCAGCAGTGAAGGCGGCAGACACTATGGCTACACCTTC. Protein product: CASSEGGRHYGYTF.

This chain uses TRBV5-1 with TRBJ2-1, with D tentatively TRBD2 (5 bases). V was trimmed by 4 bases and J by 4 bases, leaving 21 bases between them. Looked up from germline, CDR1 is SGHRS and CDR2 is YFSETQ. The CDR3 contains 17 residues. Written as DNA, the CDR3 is TGCGCCAGCAGCCCCGGGCCCCTACTAGGAAGATACAATGAGCAGTTCTTC. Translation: CASSPGPLLGRYNEQFF.

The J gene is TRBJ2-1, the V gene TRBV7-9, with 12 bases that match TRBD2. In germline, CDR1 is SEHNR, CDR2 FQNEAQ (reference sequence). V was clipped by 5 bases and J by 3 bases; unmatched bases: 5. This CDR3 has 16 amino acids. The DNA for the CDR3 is TGTGCCAGCAGCCCGACTAGCGGGAGTGTCTACAATGAGCAGTTCTTC. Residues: CASSPTSGSVYNEQFF.

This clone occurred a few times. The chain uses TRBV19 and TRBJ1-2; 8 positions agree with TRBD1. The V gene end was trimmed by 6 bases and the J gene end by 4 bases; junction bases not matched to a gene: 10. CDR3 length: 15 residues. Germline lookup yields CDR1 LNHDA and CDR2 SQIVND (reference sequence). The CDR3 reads CASSPGTGALYGYTF. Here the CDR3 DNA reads TGTGCCAGTAGCCCTGGGACAGGAGCACTCTATGGCTACACCTTC.

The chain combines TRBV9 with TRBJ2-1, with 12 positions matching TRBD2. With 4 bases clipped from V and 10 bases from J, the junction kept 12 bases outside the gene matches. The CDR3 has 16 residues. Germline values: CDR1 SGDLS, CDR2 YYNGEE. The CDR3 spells CASSPRLAGELYEQFF. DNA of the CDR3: TGTGCCAGCAGCCCGCGACTAGCGGGAGAGCTATACGAGCAGTTCTTC.

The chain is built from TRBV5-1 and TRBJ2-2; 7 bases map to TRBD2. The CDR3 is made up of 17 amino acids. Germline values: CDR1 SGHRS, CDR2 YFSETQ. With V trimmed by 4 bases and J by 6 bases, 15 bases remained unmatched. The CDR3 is CASSLEVRLARAGELFF. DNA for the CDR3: TGCGCCAGCAGCCTGGAAGTTAGACTAGCTAGGGCCGGGGAGCTGTTTTTT.

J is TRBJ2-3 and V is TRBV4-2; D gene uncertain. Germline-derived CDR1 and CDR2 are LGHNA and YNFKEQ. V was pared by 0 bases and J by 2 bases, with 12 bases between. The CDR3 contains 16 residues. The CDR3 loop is CASSQDRSTVTDTQYF. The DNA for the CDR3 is TGTGCCAGCAGCCAAGATCGTTCTACTGTCACAGATACGCAGTATTTT.

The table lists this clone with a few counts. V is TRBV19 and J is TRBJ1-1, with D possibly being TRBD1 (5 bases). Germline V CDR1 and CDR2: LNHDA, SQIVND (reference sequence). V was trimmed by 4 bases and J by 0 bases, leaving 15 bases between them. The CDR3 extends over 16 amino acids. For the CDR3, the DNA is TGTGCCAGTAGTAACTTGGTCCACAGGCTGAACACTGAAGCTTTCTTT. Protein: CASSNLVHRLNTEAFF.

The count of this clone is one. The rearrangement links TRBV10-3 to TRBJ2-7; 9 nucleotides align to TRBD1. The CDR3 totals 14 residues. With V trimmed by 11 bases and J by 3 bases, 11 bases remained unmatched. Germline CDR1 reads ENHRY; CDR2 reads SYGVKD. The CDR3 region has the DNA TGTGCCTTCTCGCCCGGGACAGGGCTCTACGAGCAGTACTTC. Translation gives CAFSPGTGLYEQYF.

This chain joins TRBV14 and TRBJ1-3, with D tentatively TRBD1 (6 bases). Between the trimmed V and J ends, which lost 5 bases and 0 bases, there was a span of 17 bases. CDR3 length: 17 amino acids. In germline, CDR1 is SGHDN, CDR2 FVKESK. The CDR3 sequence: CASSEGRTDFSGNTIYF. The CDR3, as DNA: TGTGCCAGCAGCGAAGGGCGGACAGACTTCTCTGGAAACACCATATATTTT.

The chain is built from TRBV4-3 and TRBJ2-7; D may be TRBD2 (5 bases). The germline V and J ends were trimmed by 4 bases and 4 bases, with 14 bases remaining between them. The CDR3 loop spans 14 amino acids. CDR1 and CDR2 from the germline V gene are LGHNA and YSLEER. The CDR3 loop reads CASSPSGSGYEQYF. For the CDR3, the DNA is TGCGCCAGCAGCCCTTCGGGATCGGGTTACGAGCAGTACTTC.

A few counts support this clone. The CDR3, as DNA: TGTGCCTGGAGTGGGGTTGACAGGCATTCAATTATGAACACTGAAGCTTTCTTT. The encoded protein is CAWSGVDRHSIMNTEAFF. V gene TRBV30 combines with J gene TRBJ1-1; weak D call: TRBD1 (6 bases). V was shortened by 1 base and J by 0 bases, with 21 bases between the two germline ends. The CDR3 is made up of 18 amino acids. Germline CDR1 GTSNPN, CDR2 SVGIG (reference sequence).

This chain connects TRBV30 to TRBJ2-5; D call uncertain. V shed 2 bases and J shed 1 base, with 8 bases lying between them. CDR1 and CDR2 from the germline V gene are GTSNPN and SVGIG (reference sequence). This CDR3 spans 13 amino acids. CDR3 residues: CAWSQVAQETQYF. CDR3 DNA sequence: TGTGCCTGGAGTCAAGTGGCCCAAGAGACCCAGTACTTC.

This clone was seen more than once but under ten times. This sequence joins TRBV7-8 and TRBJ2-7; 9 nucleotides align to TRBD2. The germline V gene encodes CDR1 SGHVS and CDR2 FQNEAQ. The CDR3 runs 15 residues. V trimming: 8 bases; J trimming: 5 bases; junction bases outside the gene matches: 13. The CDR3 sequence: CASRGWREGRDEQYF. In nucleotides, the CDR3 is TGTGCCAGCCGTGGATGGCGGGAGGGCCGCGACGAGCAGTACTTC.